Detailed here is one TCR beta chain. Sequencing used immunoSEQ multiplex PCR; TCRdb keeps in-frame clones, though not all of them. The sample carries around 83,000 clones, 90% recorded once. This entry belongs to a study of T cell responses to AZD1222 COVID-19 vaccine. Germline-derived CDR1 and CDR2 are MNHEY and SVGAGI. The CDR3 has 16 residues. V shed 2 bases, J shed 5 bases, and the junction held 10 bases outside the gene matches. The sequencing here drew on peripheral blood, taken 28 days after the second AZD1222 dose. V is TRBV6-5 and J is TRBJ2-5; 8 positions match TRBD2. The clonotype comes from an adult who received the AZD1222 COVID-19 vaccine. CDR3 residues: CASSYGKVAGWETQYF. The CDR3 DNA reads TGTGCCAGCAGTTACGGGAAAGTAGCGGGGTGGGAGACCCAGTACTTC.